These T cell receptor beta chains were read from a single sample in a study of cytotoxic CD8 clonotypes in ibrutinib-treated CLL. Data came from immunoSEQ multiplex PCR; TCRdb stores just in-frame clones and leaves some out. Of approximately 330,000 clones listed, roughly 79% were seen once; the top ten hold about 6.7%. The sample here was PBMCs, taken before ibrutinib treatment. The receptors stem from a human donor with chronic lymphocytic leukemia. CDR3s include the opening cysteine and the closing phenylalanine or tryptophan. A D gene is named only where the DNA matches it firmly.

TRBV19	.	TRBJ2-7	TGTGCCAGTAGTATAGATCTGAGGGGGGCCTACGAGCAGTACTTC	CASSIDLRGAYEQYF
TRBV5-4	TRBD1	TRBJ2-5	TGTGCCAGCAGCGGAACAGGGGGCGTAGAGACCCAGTACTTC	CASSGTGGVETQYF
TRBV7-8	TRBD2	TRBJ2-1	TGTGCCAGCAGCTTAGTCCAGCTAGCGGGAATGTATGAGCAGTTCTTC	CASSLVQLAGMYEQFF
TRBV28	.	TRBJ1-4	TGTGCCAGCAGTTTAACAGGGATTAATGAAAAACTGTTTTTT	CASSLTGINEKLFF
TRBV27	.	TRBJ1-5	TGTGCCAGCAGGGCCAGGGCAGGGTGGTCGCCCCAGCATTTT	CASRARAGWSPQHF
TRBV28	.	TRBJ2-5	TGTGCCAGCAGTCCAACCGGAGACTGGACTACCGGGGCCCAGTACTTC	CASSPTGDWTTGAQYF
TRBV9	TRBD2	TRBJ2-5	TGTGCCAGCAGCGTAGGCAGGGTGGGAGGGGAGACCCAGTACTTC	CASSVGRVGGETQYF
TRBV4-3	TRBD2	TRBJ2-5	TGCGCCAGCAGCCAAGATGGCGGGAGGGCCCTACAGACCCAGTACTTC	CASSQDGGRALQTQYF
TRBV25-1	.	TRBJ2-5	TGTGCCAGCAGTGACAGGGCCCGGGAGACCCAGTACTTC	CASSDRARETQYF
TRBV9	TRBD1	TRBJ2-7	TGTGCCAGCAGCTACGGGACAGGGGAGATCGAGGAGCAGTACTTC	CASSYGTGEIEEQYF
TRBV5-6	TRBD2	TRBJ2-7	TGTGCCAGCAGCTTGGGGCGGGGGACGGAGGAGCAGTACTTC	CASSLGRGTEEQYF
TRBV18	TRBD1	TRBJ2-2	TGTGCCAGCTCACCAGTCAGGGGGCCTACCGGGGAGCTGTTTTTT	CASSPVRGPTGELFF
TRBV4-1	TRBD2	TRBJ2-2	TGCGCCAGCAGCCAAGACCCCGGACTAGCGGGAAGGTCGGGCACCGGGGAGCTGTTTTTT	CASSQDPGLAGRSGTGELFF
TRBV5-1	.	TRBJ2-7	TGCGCCAGCAGCTTGGATGGACAAAATTACGAGCAGTACTTC	CASSLDGQNYEQYF